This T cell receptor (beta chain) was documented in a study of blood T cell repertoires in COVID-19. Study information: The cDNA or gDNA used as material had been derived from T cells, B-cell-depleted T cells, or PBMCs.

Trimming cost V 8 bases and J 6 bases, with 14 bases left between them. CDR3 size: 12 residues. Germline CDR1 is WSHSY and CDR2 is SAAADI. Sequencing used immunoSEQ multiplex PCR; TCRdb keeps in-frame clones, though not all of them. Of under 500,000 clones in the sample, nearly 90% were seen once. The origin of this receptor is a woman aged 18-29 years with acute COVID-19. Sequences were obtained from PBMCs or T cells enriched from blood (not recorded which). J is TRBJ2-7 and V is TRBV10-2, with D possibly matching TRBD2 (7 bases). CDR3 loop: CASGGRGGEQYF. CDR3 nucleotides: TGCGCCAGCGGGGGAAGGGGGGGCGAGCAGTACTTC.